This entry describes one TCR beta chain. The sample belongs to a study of shared clonotypes between healthy human individuals. The input for sorted-subset replicate PCRs was approximately 210 ng DNA, tens of thousands of T cell genomes. Assay: immunoSEQ multiplex PCR; the TCRdb copy retains only in-frame clones and omits some. This table has fewer than 1.8 million clones, around 98.5% appearing once. The source of this sequence is a man aged 30 to 45 in good health. The sequenced material came from naive CD4+ T cells sorted from blood. Documented subset: CD45RA+ positively selected.

The CDR3 DNA follows: TGTGCCAGCAGCTTGGACAGGGCCAACTATGGCTACACCTTC. Encoded protein: CASSLDRANYGYTF. The gene calls are TRBV11-2 and TRBJ1-2; 8 bases map to TRBD1. The trim removed 3 bases at V and 2 bases at J, leaving 2 bases unmatched. Germline V gene sequence: CDR1 SGHAT, CDR2 FQNNGV. The CDR3 totals 14 residues.